The entry that follows covers one TCR beta chain sequence. Trimming took off 1 base at V and 0 bases at J, with 9 bases between the two ends. CDR3 size: 15 residues. Looked up from germline, CDR1 is LNHDA and CDR2 is SQIVND (reference sequence). The sample originates from a study of T cell changes during pregnancy in multiple sclerosis. Clones were read by immunoSEQ multiplex PCR, and TCRdb kept only the in-frame ones, dropping some. The data contain roughly 43,000 clones, 89% of them seen just once; the ten biggest clones take up roughly 1.1%. The origin of this receptor is a female donor with multiple sclerosis, enrolled in a pregnancy study. The material sequenced was CD4+ T cells from peripheral blood mononuclear cells, taken after pregnancy. The chain uses TRBV19 and TRBJ1-1; D perhaps matches TRBD1 (5 bases). CDR3 region: CASSIGGVLNTEAFF. The CDR3 nucleotides are TGTGCCAGTAGTATAGGGGGGGTACTGAACACTGAAGCTTTCTTT.